One sample yielded the 25 T cell receptor beta chains listed below, sequenced in a study of T-cell memory formation after mild COVID-19. TCRdb passed the 5' RACE reads through MiXCR, listing each CDR3 protein once. The top ten clones hold 13% to 15% of a sample with 150,000 or so distinct CDR3 sequences, approximately 14% of them seen once. Sequencing was performed on PBMCs or a T cell subset sorted from them (not recorded which). Receptors were obtained from an adult woman who had mild COVID-19 (a few samples of this study predate the infection). Cell type and time point are not known.

The chain combines TRBV5-6 with TRBJ2-2; D unclear. Germline CDR1 and CDR2: SGHDT and YYEEEE. This CDR3 has 13 residues. The V end lost 0 bases, the J end lost 4 bases, and 4 bases lay between the germline ends. The chain's CDR3 is CASSLGRTGELFF. The CDR3 region has the DNA TGTGCCAGCAGCTTGGGGCGCACCGGGGAGCTGTTTTTT.

J is TRBJ2-1 and V is TRBV13; TRBD2 matches 7 bases. The J segment lost 5 bases and the V segment lost 5 bases, leaving 12 bases of the junction unmatched. The CDR3 is made up of 16 amino acids. Germline V lookup: CDR1 PRHDT, CDR2 FYEKMQ (reference sequence). The CDR3 bases are TGTGCCAGCAGCAGGGGAGGGGCAGGAAGAAACAATGAGCAGTTCTTC. Amino acid sequence: CASSRGGAGRNNEQFF.

This clonotype was counted a few times. This chain connects TRBV20-1 to TRBJ2-7; no firm D call. Germline lookup yields CDR1 DFQATT and CDR2 SNEGSKA (reference sequence). V lost 3 bases, J lost 0 bases, and 3 bases lay in between. The CDR3 runs 11 residues. The DNA of the CDR3 is TGCAGTGCTAGCACCTCCTACGAGCAGTACTTC. Translated: CSASTSYEQYF.

J is TRBJ2-7 and V is TRBV6-6; 10 nucleotides line up with TRBD2. The CDR3 runs to 16 residues. Per the germline V gene, CDR1 is MNHNY and CDR2 is SVGAGI (reference sequence). The V and J ends lost 0 bases and 7 bases, in that order; junction bases with no gene match: 9. DNA of the CDR3: TGTGCCAGCAGTTACTCGGGTCTAGCGGGAGTTGGTGAGCAGTACTTC. Translated: CASSYSGLAGVGEQYF.

The rearrangement uses TRBV6-6 and TRBJ1-4, with D tentatively TRBD1 (6 bases). With 2 bases removed from V and 8 bases from J, the gap between germline ends came to 12 bases. CDR1 is MNHNY and CDR2 is SVGAGI in the germline V gene (reference sequence). CDR3 size: 14 residues. CDR3 region: CASSYGGRGEKLFF. Written as DNA, the CDR3 is TGTGCCAGCAGTTACGGGGGGCGCGGGGAAAAACTGTTTTTT.

The gene calls are TRBV29-1 and TRBJ2-7; tentative D call: TRBD1 (6 bases). V dropped 4 bases and J dropped 2 bases, with 21 bases sitting between them. This CDR3 has 16 amino acids. Germline V gene data show CDR1 as SQVTM and CDR2 as ANQGSEA. CDR3 loop: CSVAFSAGTSAYEQYF. The CDR3 DNA reads as TGCAGCGTTGCCTTTTCCGCCGGGACATCAGCCTACGAGCAGTACTTC.

The CDR3 here is CASSLTSGDTDTQYF. The CDR3 DNA reads TGTGCCAGCAGCTTGACTAGCGGGGACACAGATACGCAGTATTTT. The chain couples TRBV7-7 to TRBJ2-3; 11 nucleotides match TRBD2. Germline-derived CDR1 and CDR2 are SSHAT and FNYEAQ (reference sequence). The CDR3 is 15 amino acids. Trimming cost V 3 bases and J 2 bases; bases outside gene matches: 1.

This clonotype was counted a few times. This rearrangement joins TRBV4-1 to TRBJ1-5, with D tentatively TRBD1 (6 bases). Trimming removed 1 base from V and 7 bases from J, with 11 bases in between. The germline CDR1 and CDR2 sequences are MGHRA and YSYEKL. The CDR3 length is 14 residues. The CDR3, as DNA: TGCGCCAGCAGCCAAGTAACAGGGAAACAGCCCCAGCATTTT. Encoded protein: CASSQVTGKQPQHF.

This clonotype was counted a few times. This chain connects TRBV3-1 to TRBJ2-1; 10 bases agree with TRBD2. The germline CDR1 and CDR2 sequences are LGHDT and YNNKEL (reference sequence). The CDR3 is 17 amino acids. Trimming cost V 0 bases and J 8 bases; bases outside gene matches: 10. This CDR3 reads CASSQEVWASGGDEQFF. The CDR3 nucleotides read TGTGCCAGCAGCCAAGAAGTATGGGCTAGCGGGGGTGATGAGCAGTTCTTC.

This clonotype was observed a few times. The V gene is TRBV24-1, the J gene TRBJ1-2; D possibly corresponds to TRBD1 (5 bases). The V end was cut by 4 bases, the J end by 8 bases, with 16 bases between. The CDR3 sequence is 14 residues long. The germline V gene encodes CDR1 KGHDR and CDR2 SFDVKD. CDR3 amino acids: CATSDPRVLRGYTF. The CDR3 DNA follows: TGTGCCACCAGTGACCCCAGGGTGCTTCGAGGCTACACCTTC.

The gene calls are TRBV24-1 and TRBJ1-4; TRBD1 is a possible D gene (5 bases). Germline V lookup: CDR1 KGHDR, CDR2 SFDVKD. V gave up 7 bases and J gave up 2 bases, with 16 bases separating them. The CDR3 runs to 16 residues. CDR3 sequence: CATSAHGAGTNEKLFF. DNA for the CDR3: TGTGCCACCAGCGCCCACGGGGCAGGGACTAATGAAAAACTGTTTTTT.

The chain employs TRBV6-2 or TRBV6-3 and TRBJ2-7, with 8 bases matching TRBD2. Trimming took 5 bases from V and 6 from J; bases not matched to a gene: 18. This CDR3 is 17 amino acids long. The germline gives CDR1 MNHEY, CDR2 SVGEGT. DNA of the CDR3: TGTGCCAGCAGTAGTCAAGCGGGAGATCTGCCCTTGGGCGAGCAGTACTTC. It codes for CASSSQAGDLPLGEQYF.

In its sample, this clonotype was seen a few times. The CDR3 DNA is TGTGCCAGCAGCTTGGGGGGGGCGGATGGCTACACCTTC. This gives the protein CASSLGGADGYTF. The chain is built from TRBV5-5 and TRBJ1-2; tentative D call: TRBD1 (6 bases). This CDR3 spans 13 amino acids. V was pared by 0 bases and J by 6 bases, with 9 bases between. Per germline, CDR1 SGHKS and CDR2 YYEKEE (reference sequence).

This clonotype was picked up a small number of times. The chain combines TRBV5-1 with TRBJ2-7, with 9 bases matching TRBD1. This CDR3 has 14 residues. V shed 5 bases, J shed 4 bases, and the junction held 7 bases outside the gene matches. Germline V gene data show CDR1 as SGHRS and CDR2 as YFSETQ. The CDR3 DNA sequence: TGCGCCAGCAGAGGGACAGGGATTTGGTACGAGCAGTACTTC. Residues: CASRGTGIWYEQYF.

This clonotype appeared many times. This chain uses TRBV4-1 with TRBJ2-7, with 10 positions matching TRBD1. The V gene end was trimmed by 4 bases and the J gene end by 2 bases; junction bases not matched to a gene: 5. The CDR3 runs 15 residues. Germline V gene data show CDR1 as MGHRA and CDR2 as YSYEKL. The CDR3 protein is CASSPGQGPTYEQYF. The CDR3 DNA sequence: TGCGCCAGCAGCCCGGGACAGGGGCCTACCTACGAGCAGTACTTC.

This clonotype has more than one count but fewer than ten. V usage is TRBV9 and J usage is TRBJ2-7, with D hard to call. V dropped 0 bases and J dropped 1 base, with 5 bases sitting between them. The CDR3 is made up of 13 amino acids. Germline V gives CDR1 SGDLS, CDR2 YYNGEE. The CDR3 bases are TGTGCCAGCAGCGTAGATCCTTCCTACGAGCAGTACTTC. This translates into CASSVDPSYEQYF.

This clonotype has more than one count but fewer than ten. The chain employs TRBV28 and TRBJ2-7; 9 bases are a match to TRBD1. Per germline, CDR1 MDHEN and CDR2 SYDVKM. Losses at the gene ends were 6 bases for V and 6 bases for J; bases not matched to a gene: 12. The CDR3 is 15 residues long. This chain's CDR3 is CASSPPRETGGEQYF. CDR3 DNA sequence: TGTGCCAGCAGCCCCCCTCGGGAGACAGGGGGCGAGCAGTACTTC.

The J gene is TRBJ2-7, the V gene TRBV29-1, with 7 positions matching TRBD1. Germline loops: CDR1 SQVTM, CDR2 ANQGSEA. The CDR3 is made up of 13 amino acids. V was pared by 6 bases and J by 2 bases, with 7 bases of the junction left unmatched. CDR3 in DNA: TGCAGCGTACAGCTACAGGGGACCTACGAGCAGTACTTC. Its protein product is CSVQLQGTYEQYF.

The rearrangement links TRBV7-9 to TRBJ2-5; D possibly corresponds to TRBD2 (5 bases). The CDR3 consists of 12 residues. Trimming took off 10 bases at V and 2 bases at J, with 11 bases between the two ends. Germline V gene data show CDR1 as SEHNR and CDR2 as FQNEAQ (reference sequence). For the CDR3, the DNA is TGTGCCACCGGGATCCCACAAGAGACCCAGTACTTC. It encodes CATGIPQETQYF.

The DNA for the CDR3 is TGTGCCAGCAGCCACAGGGGGACGAAGACTGAAGCTTTCTTT. Encoded protein: CASSHRGTKTEAFF. This sequence joins TRBV3-1 and TRBJ1-1, with 7 bases aligning to TRBD1. J was trimmed by 5 bases and V by 3 bases; bases with no gene match: 6. Germline V gene lookup returns CDR1 LGHDT and CDR2 YNNKEL (reference sequence). CDR3 length: 14 residues.

This clonotype was recorded a few times. The chain has TRBV19 and TRBJ1-4; D not certain. The V gene's germline CDR1 is LNHDA and CDR2 SQIVND (reference sequence). Trimming shortened V by 2 bases and J by 5 bases, and 3 bases separated the two germline ends. The CDR3 is made up of 12 amino acids. CDR3 protein: CASSIRNEKLFF. The CDR3 DNA reads TGTGCCAGTAGTATACGGAATGAAAAACTGTTTTTT.

This clonotype was observed a handful of times. DNA for the CDR3: TGTGCCACCTACAAACCCGGACTAGCCGCGGCCCAGTACTTC. Protein product: CATYKPGLAAAQYF. This rearrangement joins TRBV6-5 to TRBJ2-5; 8 bases line up with TRBD2. The CDR3 loop spans 14 amino acids. The ends lost 10 bases at V and 9 bases at J; junction bases unmatched: 16. CDR1 and CDR2 (germline): MNHEY, SVGAGI.

This clonotype was recorded a few times. The rearrangement uses TRBV27 and TRBJ2-7, with a weak D call TRBD2 (5 bases). This CDR3 is 15 amino acids long. Germline V gene sequence: CDR1 MNHEY, CDR2 SMNVEV (reference sequence). Trimming removed 6 bases at V and 3 bases at J, with 18 bases between. The CDR3 DNA reads as TGTGCCAGCAGGAGGGTAGGGAGTCATAGCTACGAGCAGTACTTC. It translates to CASRRVGSHSYEQYF.

V usage is TRBV10-1 and J usage is TRBJ2-1, with unresolved D. Trimming took off 5 bases at V and 3 bases at J, with 14 bases between the two ends. The germline CDR1 and CDR2 sequences are WNHNN and SYGVQD (reference sequence). CDR3 length: 15 residues. The CDR3 nucleotides read TGCGCCAGCAGTTTTAAGTGCCAGGTCTACAATGAGCAGTTCTTC. It translates to CASSFKCQVYNEQFF.

The V and J genes are TRBV6-5 and TRBJ2-2, with TRBD1 matching 10 bases. Looked up from germline, CDR1 is MNHEY and CDR2 is SVGAGI. With 9 bases clipped from V and 1 base from J, the junction kept 5 bases outside the gene matches. The CDR3 has 15 amino acids. DNA of the CDR3: TGTGCCAGTGGAGGGGACAGGGGGAACACCGGGGAGCTGTTTTTT. Protein product: CASGGDRGNTGELFF.